This T cell receptor beta chain was recovered during a study of blood T cell repertoires in COVID-19. Study context: Samples came from the United States, Italy and Spain, spanning acute and convalescent COVID-19. T cells, B-cell-depleted T cells, or PBMCs supplied cDNA or gDNA.

The V and J ends lost 1 base and 0 bases respectively, with 13 bases between them. CDR1 and CDR2 (germline): LGHDT, YNNKEL (reference sequence). The CDR3 extends over 16 amino acids. Authors' analysis steps: Reference gene primer amplification in the assay estimated nucleated cell counts. Produced via immunoSEQ multiplex PCR; TCRdb's table is partial and in-frame only. From that table come the V and J calls and clone size; the DNA was used to work out D and trimming. The table shows 98,000 or so clones, with just over 85% occurring only once. Sequencing was performed on peripheral blood. This receptor was identified in a woman aged 55 to 70 in a cohort sampled during active or convalescent COVID-19. This chain links TRBV3-1 (or the pseudogene TRBV3-2) with TRBJ2-7; D may be TRBD2 (7 bases). The CDR3 DNA is TGTGCCAGCAGCCAAGGAGGGGGGGGTCTCTCCTACGAGCAGTACTTC. This encodes CASSQGGGGLSYEQYF.